This T cell receptor beta chain was profiled in a study of shared clonotypes between healthy human individuals. Findings of the study overall: The researchers took only blood, and tissue repertoires probably look different.

TCRdb's copy holds only in-frame clones and misses some; the assay was immunoSEQ multiplex PCR. Among 2 million to 2.5 million clones listed, 90% to 96% were seen once. Germline CDR1 reads SGHTA; CDR2 reads FQGNSA. This CDR3 has 19 residues. V lost 4 bases to trimming and J lost 4 bases, with 25 bases between them. On this clone: The antigen is unknown.

Sequencing input: naive CD4+ T cells sorted from blood. Subset of the sample: CD45RA+ positively selected. The sequence came from a man between 18 and 29 years old in good health. The V call is TRBV7-2, the J call TRBJ2-2; the D call may be TRBD1 or TRBD2 (6 bases each). CDR3 coding DNA: TGTGCCAGCAGCTACGGGGGCCGGACAACAAAGGTCCTCACCGGGGAGCTGTTTTTT. Protein: CASSYGGRTTKVLTGELFF.